The entry below describes one T cell receptor (beta chain). Its antigen is not known. The data derive from a study of regulatory T cells in long-lasting Graves disease. Points from the study as a whole: Graves' patients with persistent disease showed TCR diversity lower than patients newly diagnosed.

Trimming stripped 7 bases from V and 4 bases from J, with 22 bases between. The CDR3 covers 15 residues. Germline CDR1 DFQATT, CDR2 SNEGSKA (reference sequence). According to the study, TCR beta libraries were built with iRepertoire HTBI primers and CDR3-region Arm-PCR. TCRdb ran MiXCR on the multiplex PCR reads and lists one entry per CDR3 protein. The table lists about 470,000 distinct CDR3 sequences, 20% to 25% of them singletons. The time point was: persistent/refractory GD, antithyroid drugs over 5 years with positive TRAb. The TCR library was made from RNA extracted from PBMCs. Graves' disease diagnosis followed American Thyroid Association guidelines.

The sequenced sample was peripheral blood mononuclear cells (PBMCs), obtained when the disease was refractory, from a patient treated with antithyroid drugs. The TCR was taken from a female donor with Graves disease. The genes are TRBV20-1 and TRBJ1-1; TRBD1 might be the D (5 bases). The CDR3 DNA reads as TGCAGTGGCTCGGGCAAGGGGTTAAGAGGCACTGAAGCTTTCTTT. As protein: CSGSGKGLRGTEAFF.